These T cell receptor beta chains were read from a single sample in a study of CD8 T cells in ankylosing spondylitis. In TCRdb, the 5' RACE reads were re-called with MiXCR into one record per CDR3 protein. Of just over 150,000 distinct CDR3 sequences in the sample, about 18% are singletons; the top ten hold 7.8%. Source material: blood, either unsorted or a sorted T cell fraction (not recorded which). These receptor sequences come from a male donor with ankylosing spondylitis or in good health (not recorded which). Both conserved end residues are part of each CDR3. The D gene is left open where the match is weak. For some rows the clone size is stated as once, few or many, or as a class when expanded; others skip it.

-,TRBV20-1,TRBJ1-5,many,CSARENSYSNQPQHF,TGCAGTGCTAGAGAGAACAGTTATAGCAATCAGCCCCAGCATTTT
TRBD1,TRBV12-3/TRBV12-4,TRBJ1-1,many,CASTPGVPGGAEAFF,TGTGCCAGCACCCCCGGGGTGCCAGGGGGGGCTGAAGCTTTCTTT
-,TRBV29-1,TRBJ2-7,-,CSVGPGVGYEQYF,TGCAGCGTTGGTCCCGGGGTCGGCTACGAGCAGTACTTC
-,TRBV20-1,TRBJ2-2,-,CSASSLAGELFF,TGCAGTGCAAGTAGCCTAGCGGGGGAGCTGTTTTTT
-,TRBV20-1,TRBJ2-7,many,CSAGGQAVSYEQYF,TGCAGTGCGGGCGGGCAGGCGGTATCCTACGAGCAGTACTTC
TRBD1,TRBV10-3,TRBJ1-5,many,CAISGTGDAQPQHF,TGTGCCATCAGTGGGACAGGGGACGCTCAGCCCCAGCATTTT
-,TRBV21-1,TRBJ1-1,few,CASSTGQGADTEAFF,TGTGCCAGCAGCACGGGACAGGGGGCGGACACTGAAGCTTTCTTT
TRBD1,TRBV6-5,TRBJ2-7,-,CASSYSRGTYEQYF,TGTGCCAGCAGTTACTCCAGGGGGACCTACGAGCAGTACTTC
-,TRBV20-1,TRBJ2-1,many,CSADLREQFF,TGCAGTGCTGACCTCCGTGAGCAGTTCTTC
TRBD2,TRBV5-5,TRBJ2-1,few,CASSLEGTRNEQFF,TGTGCCAGCAGCTTGGAAGGGACTAGAAACGAGCAGTTCTTC
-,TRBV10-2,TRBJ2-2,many,CASSVGGLGGELFF,TGCGCCAGCAGTGTAGGCGGTCTGGGCGGGGAGCTGTTTTTT
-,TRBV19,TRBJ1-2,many,CASSIVQADNYGYTF,TGTGCCAGTAGTATAGTACAGGCGGACAACTATGGCTACACCTTC
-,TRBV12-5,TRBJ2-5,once,CASGLAGVRGTQYF,TGTGCTAGTGGACTAGCCGGGGTCCGAGGGACCCAGTACTTC
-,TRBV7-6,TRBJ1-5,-,CASSLDLEQPQHF,TGTGCCAGCAGCTTAGATTTGGAGCAGCCCCAGCATTTT